This T cell receptor (beta chain) comes out of a study of early T cells in non-severe SARS-CoV-2 infection. Study at large: With bulk RNA from unsorted whole blood as input, sequencing yielded unpaired chains.

General observations from the study: Private and CD4 specificities were missed by VDJdb matching, skewed to anti-spike CD8.

The CDR3 is 15 amino acids. After removal of 2 bases from V and 4 bases from J, the junction contained 7 bases not matched to a gene. The germline V gene has CDR1 MNHEY and CDR2 SVGAGI. This clonotype was seen ten or more times. Its matching antigen is unknown. Unique molecular identifiers were affixed to single, distinct cDNA molecules. Each CDR3 protein is one row after TCRdb ran MiXCR on the 5' RACE reads. The data show tens of thousands of distinct CDR3 sequences, about 9.1% seen once. This TCR was recovered from an adult who was a healthcare worker with PCR-confirmed SARS-CoV-2 infection or an uninfected control (not recorded which). The source material was whole blood. The chain employs TRBV6-5 and TRBJ2-5; TRBD2 agrees at 7 bases. CDR3 DNA sequence: TGTGCCAGCAGTTACGGGGGGGGATCAGGAGAGACCCAGTACTTC. This gives the protein CASSYGGGSGETQYF.